The 27 T cell receptor beta chains reported below all come from one sample, sequenced in a study of T cells after yellow fever vaccination. TCRdb ran MiXCR on the 5' RACE reads and lists one entry per CDR3 protein. There are some 240,000 distinct CDR3 sequences in the sample; roughly 3.7% occur only once, and under 20% lies in the top ten. Sequenced here: PBMCs, sampled 15 days after the yellow fever booster vaccination. Receptors originate from a man aged 18 to 35 who received the YFV17D yellow fever vaccine.

This sequence joins TRBV6-5 and TRBJ1-1; no reliable D call. Trimming shortened V by 2 bases and J by 0 bases, and 7 bases separated the two germline ends. The germline V gene has CDR1 MNHEY and CDR2 SVGAGI. CDR3 size: 14 residues. In DNA, the CDR3 is TGTGCCAGCAGTTACACATACATGAACACTGAAGCTTTCTTT. It specifies CASSYTYMNTEAFF.

Many counts were recorded for this clonotype. The chain has TRBV27 and TRBJ2-2, with D uncertain. The CDR3 runs 14 residues. Per the germline V gene, CDR1 is MNHEY and CDR2 is SMNVEV (reference sequence). The V gene lost 2 bases and the J gene lost 1 base, with 5 bases spanning the gap. The CDR3: CASSLLGNTGELFF. CDR3 nucleotides: TGTGCCAGCAGTTTACTAGGGAACACCGGGGAGCTGTTTTTT.

This clonotype was seen many times. The V call is TRBV7-6, the J call TRBJ1-4, with 8 nucleotides matching TRBD1. The CDR3 is 17 residues long. The V gene end was trimmed by 1 base and the J gene end by 3 bases; junction bases not matched to a gene: 7. Germline V gene lookup returns CDR1 SGHVS and CDR2 FNYEAQ. This CDR3 is CASSLVGRGRANEKLFF. CDR3 bases: TGTGCCAGCAGCTTAGTTGGCAGGGGGCGGGCTAATGAAAAACTGTTTTTT.

This clonotype came up many times. This chain connects TRBV7-2 to TRBJ1-1; a possible D gene is TRBD1 (6 bases). V was cut by 1 base and J by 4 bases, with 13 bases left in between. CDR3 size: 15 residues. Germline-derived CDR1 and CDR2 are SGHTA and FQGNSA. This chain's CDR3 is CASSLDPGARTEAFF. DNA for the CDR3: TGTGCCAGCAGCTTAGATCCGGGGGCGCGCACTGAAGCTTTCTTT.

This clonotype was counted many times. The genes are TRBV4-1 and TRBJ1-5, with TRBD1 matching over 10 bases. This CDR3 region has 16 residues. J gave up 0 bases and V 3 bases, and 2 bases lay outside the gene matches. The germline V gene encodes CDR1 MGHRA and CDR2 YSYEKL. In DNA, the CDR3 is TGCGCCAGCAGCCAGGGACAGGGGAATAGCAATCAGCCCCAGCATTTT. Translating it yields CASSQGQGNSNQPQHF.

This clonotype has only a few counts. The CDR3 sequence is CASSQELAGGIEQFF. CDR3 DNA: TGTGCCAGCAGCCAAGAACTAGCGGGGGGAATTGAGCAGTTCTTC. The rearrangement links TRBV4-2 to TRBJ2-1, with 12 bases matching TRBD2. The length of the CDR3 is 15 residues. The V gene's germline CDR1 is LGHNA and CDR2 YNFKEQ. The junction had 3 bases not matched to a gene; V was cut back by 0 bases and J by 9 bases.

This clonotype came up many times. The chain combines TRBV4-3 with TRBJ2-4; D uncertain. Trimming removed 3 bases at V and 0 bases at J, with 9 bases between. Germline values: CDR1 LGHNA, CDR2 YSLEER. The CDR3 is made up of 15 amino acids. In nucleotides, the CDR3 is TGCGCCAGCAGCCACAGCTCTATAGCCAAAAACATTCAGTACTTC. This translates into CASSHSSIAKNIQYF.

This clonotype has a count of ten or more. The J gene is TRBJ2-5, the V gene TRBV4-1; 10 bases map to TRBD2. With 4 bases clipped from V and 1 base from J, the junction kept 6 bases outside the gene matches. The CDR3 runs 16 residues. The V gene's germline CDR1 is MGHRA and CDR2 YSYEKL. The CDR3 nucleotides read TGCGCCAGCAGCCCAGCCCTAGCGGGGGTCCAAGAGACCCAGTACTTC. This sequence encodes CASSPALAGVQETQYF.

Ten or more counts support this clonotype. The gene calls are TRBV20-1 and TRBJ1-1; TRBD1 matches 8 bases. Germline-derived CDR1 and CDR2 are DFQATT and SNEGSKA (reference sequence). There are 13 residues in the CDR3. V dropped 4 bases and J dropped 5; count of bases not matched to a gene: 6. Written as DNA, the CDR3 is TGCAGTGCTATCCAGGGGGCCAGGACTGAAGCTTTCTTT. It is translated as CSAIQGARTEAFF.

This clonotype showed up many times. The chain combines TRBV19 with TRBJ1-5; D remains unclear. Germline lookup yields CDR1 LNHDA and CDR2 SQIVND (reference sequence). The CDR3 runs to 17 residues. Trimming shortened V by 2 bases and J by 0 bases, and 14 bases separated the two germline ends. CDR3: CASSIIPGPVSNQPQHF. CDR3 coding DNA: TGTGCCAGTAGTATAATTCCAGGACCCGTTAGCAATCAGCCCCAGCATTTT.

In this sample, this clonotype turned up many times. This rearrangement joins TRBV4-2 to TRBJ2-2, with D perhaps TRBD2 (5 bases). Between the trimmed V and J ends, which lost 4 bases and 0 bases, there was a span of 6 bases. The germline CDR1 and CDR2 sequences are LGHNA and YNFKEQ. This CDR3 comprises 14 residues. The CDR3 spells CASSRGPNTGELFF. CDR3 coding DNA: TGTGCCAGCAGCCGAGGGCCGAACACCGGGGAGCTGTTTTTT.

This clonotype was detected many times. V gene TRBV14 combines with J gene TRBJ1-1; D perhaps matches TRBD1 (6 bases). The CDR3 has 13 amino acids. V lost 6 bases to trimming and J lost 5 bases, with 13 bases between them. Germline CDR1 SGHDN, CDR2 FVKESK. CDR3 coding DNA: TGTGCCAGCAGGCGAAATACAGGGACTGAAGCTTTCTTT. Protein: CASRRNTGTEAFF.

This clonotype was recorded many times. The gene calls are TRBV7-9 and TRBJ2-3; 10 bases agree with TRBD2. The CDR3 totals 13 residues. V lost 5 bases to trimming and J lost 14 bases; unmatched junction nucleotides: 10. Germline CDR1 and CDR2: SEHNR and FQNEAQ (reference sequence). In DNA form, the CDR3 reads TGTGCCAGCAGCCTTGAAACTAGCGGGGCCGCGTATTTT. Translation gives CASSLETSGAAYF.

In its sample, this clonotype was seen many times. This chain connects TRBV7-6 to TRBJ2-7, with D tentatively TRBD1 (5 bases). This CDR3 region has 14 residues. Looked up from germline, CDR1 is SGHVS and CDR2 is FNYEAQ. Trimming took off 1 base at V and 1 base at J, with 8 bases between the two ends. The CDR3 DNA sequence: TGTGCCAGCAGCTTAGGGGGCCGGTCCTACGAGCAGTACTTC. It codes for CASSLGGRSYEQYF. The full variable domain, in which reference TRBV7-6 and TRBJ2-7 provide the parts outside the CDR3, is GAGVSQSPRYKVTKRGQDVALRCDPISGHVSLYWYRQALGQGPEFLTYFNYEAQQDKSGLPNDRFSAERPEGSISTLTIQRTEQRDSAMYRCASSLGGRSYEQYFGPGTRLTVT.

The table lists this clonotype with a few counts. J is TRBJ1-5 and V is TRBV4-1; D is undetermined. Germline V CDR1 and CDR2: MGHRA, YSYEKL. The CDR3 sequence is 18 residues long. Trimming stripped 0 bases from V and 0 bases from J, with 15 bases between. CDR3 nucleotide sequence: TGCGCCAGCAGCCAAGACCCCCACAGACCAAATAGCAATCAGCCCCAGCATTTT. Translated: CASSQDPHRPNSNQPQHF.

The table lists this clonotype with many counts. The chain recombines TRBV7-9 with TRBJ2-3; D is undetermined. This CDR3 region has 15 residues. Trimming cost V 4 bases and J 2 bases, with 13 bases left between them. CDR1 is SEHNR, CDR2 FQNEAQ, per germline (reference sequence). The CDR3: CASSSRLPVTDTQYF. Here the CDR3 DNA reads TGTGCCAGCAGCTCCCGACTGCCAGTCACAGATACGCAGTATTTT.

This clonotype was counted at least ten times. V and J are TRBV20-1 and TRBJ1-5; no clear D. Trimming left V 6 bases short and J 0 bases short, with 12 bases between. The CDR3 length is 14 residues. Per the germline V gene, CDR1 is DFQATT and CDR2 is SNEGSKA (reference sequence). The CDR3 loop reads CSAKRTGSNQPQHF. CDR3 coding DNA: TGCAGTGCAAAGAGGACGGGTAGCAATCAGCCCCAGCATTTT.

This clonotype was found once. An end of the junction does not agree with germline; a read error may underlie this. This rearrangement joins TRBV4-1 to TRBJ2-5; the D is unclear. Germline V gene lookup returns CDR1 MGHRA and CDR2 YSYEKL. The CDR3 covers 14 residues. The CDR3 sequence is CAGSHVALVETQYF. The CDR3 nucleotides are TGCGCCGGCAGCCACGTTGCGCTGGTAGAGACCCAGTACTTC.

This clonotype was counted ten times or more. The chain joins TRBV4-1 to TRBJ1-1; D remains ambiguous. Germline V gene sequence: CDR1 MGHRA, CDR2 YSYEKL. The CDR3 sequence is 14 residues long. V was shortened by 0 bases and J by 4 bases, with 9 bases between the two germline ends. CDR3 loop: CASSQERGITEAFF. The DNA of the CDR3 is TGCGCCAGCAGCCAAGAGCGGGGAATCACTGAAGCTTTCTTT.

J is TRBJ2-7 and V is TRBV7-6; TRBD2 might be the D (7 bases). This CDR3 comprises 13 residues. Deletions cut 8 bases from V and 0 bases from J, with 11 bases between. CDR1 and CDR2 from the germline V gene are SGHVS and FNYEAQ. As DNA, the CDR3 is TGTGCCAGCGGGGGGGGGCACTCCTACGAGCAGTACTTC. Its translation: CASGGGHSYEQYF.

V is TRBV19 and J is TRBJ2-5; the D is unclear. Per germline, CDR1 LNHDA and CDR2 SQIVND (reference sequence). The CDR3 runs to 14 residues. Trimming stripped 5 bases from V and 2 bases from J, with 12 bases between. This CDR3 reads CASSVTRFQETQYF. The CDR3 nucleotides read TGTGCCAGTAGTGTTACAAGATTTCAAGAGACCCAGTACTTC. Full variable domain (remainder filled in from reference TRBV19 and TRBJ2-5): DGGITQSPKYLFRKEGQNVTLSCEQNLNHDAMYWYRQDPGQGLRLIYYSQIVNDFQKGDIAEGYSVSREKKESFPLTVTSAQKNPTAFYLCASSVTRFQETQYFGPGTRLLVL.

This clonotype was recorded at least ten times. The chain couples TRBV20-1 to TRBJ2-3, with 14 bases matching TRBD2. Germline CDR1 is DFQATT and CDR2 is SNEGSKA (reference sequence). The V segment lost 5 bases and the J segment 7 bases; nucleotides outside the gene matches: 11. The CDR3 runs 16 residues. The chain's CDR3 is CSAPGGLAGALNTQYF. The CDR3 region has the DNA TGCAGTGCTCCCGGGGGACTAGCGGGGGCCCTGAATACGCAGTATTTT.

This clonotype was seen at least ten times. V gene TRBV2 combines with J gene TRBJ2-7; tentatively, D is TRBD1 (7 bases). Trimming removed 6 bases from V and 9 bases from J, with 21 bases in between. Germline CDR1 reads SNHLY; CDR2 reads FYNNEI. This CDR3 comprises 14 residues. The CDR3 is CASRLEGAPQGQYF. For the CDR3, the DNA is TGTGCCAGCAGGCTGGAGGGGGCGCCCCAAGGGCAGTACTTC.

This clonotype was recorded many times. V gene TRBV7-9 combines with J gene TRBJ2-7; TRBD2 aligns across 13 bases. The CDR3 has 14 amino acids. With V trimmed by 6 bases and J by 3 bases, 2 bases remained unmatched. CDR1 SEHNR and CDR2 FQNEAQ come from the germline V gene (reference sequence). CDR3 DNA: TGTGCCAGCAGTCGGACTAGCGGGGGCTACGAGCAGTACTTC. Protein sequence: CASSRTSGGYEQYF.

The rearrangement links TRBV15 to TRBJ2-5; 9 bases agree with TRBD2. V dropped 5 bases and J dropped 2; count of bases not matched to a gene: 15. The germline CDR1 and CDR2 sequences are LNHNV and YYDKDF (reference sequence). The CDR3 consists of 18 residues. This CDR3 is CATSGSTSGGAVQETQYF. The CDR3, as DNA: TGTGCCACCAGCGGATCGACTAGCGGAGGGGCAGTACAAGAGACCCAGTACTTC.

This clonotype was detected only a few times. The rearrangement joins TRBV5-4 to TRBJ2-7; the D is unclear. V lost 2 bases and J 6 bases, leaving 9 bases between the germline ends. Germline V gene data show CDR1 as SGHNT and CDR2 as YYREEE (reference sequence). The CDR3 runs 12 residues. The CDR3 DNA is TGTGCCAGCAGCTTACAGACGGCCGAGCAGTACTTC. Translating gives CASSLQTAEQYF.

This clonotype has a count of ten or more. The rearrangement joins TRBV12-3 or TRBV12-4 to TRBJ1-2; no firm D call. Trimming left V 2 bases short and J 4 bases short, with 8 bases between. The CDR3 is 13 residues long. Here the CDR3 reads CASSLKVVYGYTF. For the CDR3, the DNA is TGTGCCAGCAGTTTAAAGGTTGTCTATGGCTACACCTTC.